In its sample, the clone carrying this T cell receptor (beta chain) was seen once. These data belong to a study of T cell changes during pregnancy in multiple sclerosis. Germline V CDR1 and CDR2: SGHRS, YFSETQ. This CDR3 is 17 amino acids long. J was trimmed by 0 bases and V by 4 bases; bases with no gene match: 11. Clones were read by immunoSEQ multiplex PCR, and TCRdb kept only the in-frame ones, dropping some. The table records around 63,000 clones, roughly 91% of them present only once. The chain recombines TRBV5-1 with TRBJ2-3, with 7 bases identical to TRBD2. Sequenced material: peripheral blood, taken after pregnancy. The TCR was taken from a female donor in good health, enrolled as a control in a pregnancy study. CDR3 in DNA: TGCGCCAGCAGCCCATACACTAGCGTTACTAGCACAGATACGCAGTATTTT. As protein: CASSPYTSVTSTDTQYF.